The 20 T cell receptor delta chains below were found in one sample sequenced in a study of γδ T cells in repeated Plasmodium falciparum infection. Bulk repertoires came from Vgamma9/Vdelta2+ or Vdelta2-negative gammadelta T cells flow-sorted from PBMC. TCRdb ran CATT on the multiplex PCR reads. The table includes tens of thousands of delta-chain clones, 0.9% to 1% detected once. Material: gamma-delta T cells from blood. The receptors come from a pool of human donors (malaria-infected and uninfected, not separated).

In the case of this clone: A read error likely explains this, since a far larger clone differs by one base. In the same sample, other DNA sequences code for this CDR3. The chain employs TRDV1 and TRDJ3; 11 positions match TRDD3. TCRdb carries no J gene annotation; the J gene was assigned here by matching the DNA with germline. The CDR3 totals 22 residues. The V segment lost 5 bases and the J segment 0 bases; nucleotides outside the gene matches: 15. CDR1 and CDR2 from the germline V gene are TSWWSYY and QGS. This CDR3 reads CALGRTWGIRVSSSWDTRQMFF. The CDR3 DNA sequence: TGTGCTCTTGGGCGGACGTGGGGGATACGCGTTTCGAGCTCCTGGGACACCCGACAGATGTTTTTC.

This clone came up a few times. The likely explanation is a read error, given a far larger clone one base away. This sample also contains other DNA sequences that code for the same CDR3. This rearrangement joins TRDV1 to TRDJ1; 11 positions agree with TRDD3. Assignment of the J gene here rests on matching the DNA to germline, because TCRdb gives none. The germline CDR1 and CDR2 sequences are TSWWSYY and QGS. This CDR3 spans 21 amino acids. In DNA form, the CDR3 reads TGTGCCCTTGGGGAACTTCACCCTACCCCAGATGGGGGATACGACCCCGATAAACTCATCTTT. Its protein product is CALGELHPTPDGGYDPDKLIF.

This clone has just a few counts. TCRdb lists the protein of a much larger clone for this DNA, which differs at residue 6, so this is likely a read error; the protein given here is translated from the DNA itself. The CDR3 sequence: CALGEHGLPGGLATDKLIF. As DNA, the CDR3 is TGTGCTCTTGGGGAACACGGCCTTCCCGGGGGACTCGCTACCGATAAACTCATCTTT. This chain connects TRDV1 to TRDJ1, with D perhaps assigned TRDD2 or TRDD3 (6 bases each). TCRdb lists no J gene, so it was determined here by aligning the DNA to germline. This CDR3 contains 19 residues. Trimming pared 1 base from V and 2 bases from J, leaving 23 bases between. The V gene's germline CDR1 is TSWWSYY and CDR2 QGS.

For this clone: One base separates it from a far larger clone, so it is likely a read error. Other DNA sequences in this specimen translate into the identical CDR3. The chain joins TRDV1 to TRDJ1; TRDD3 matches 8 bases. TCRdb supplies no J gene; here it was assigned by aligning the nucleotide sequence to germline. Germline trimming cut 0 bases from V and 3 bases from J; bases unmatched to any gene: 21. CDR3 length equals 21 residues. CDR1 and CDR2 from the germline V gene are TSWWSYY and QGS. CDR3 sequence reads: CALGELGSLSTGGYIPDKLIF. CDR3 in DNA: TGTGCTCTTGGGGAACTAGGTAGCCTGTCTACTGGGGGGTACATCCCCGATAAACTCATCTTT.

This clone was detected many times. Other DNA sequences in this sample translate to the same CDR3. The chain recombines TRDV1 with TRDJ2; 9 nucleotides line up with TRDD3. Germline V lookup: CDR1 TSWWSYY, CDR2 QGS. The CDR3 is 16 amino acids. V lost 9 bases, J lost 2 bases, and 10 bases stayed unmatched. The CDR3 bases are TGTGCTCTCAAGACGGGTGGGGATACGTTGACAGCACAACTCTTCTTT. This translates into CALKTGGDTLTAQLFF.

As regards this clone: A far larger clone is one nucleotide away, so this likely arose from a read error. Other DNA sequences in this sample translate to the same CDR3. This chain uses TRDV2 with TRDJ1; maybe TRDD3 (5 bases). TCRdb lists no J gene, so it was determined here by aligning the DNA to germline. The CDR3 has 16 amino acids. CDR1 is GEAIGNYY and CDR2 is EKD in the germline V gene. CDR3 DNA: TGTGCCTGCGACATATTAGGGGGGTCGTACACCGATAAACTCATCTTT. It codes for CACDILGGSYTDKLIF.

This clone was counted ten times or more. This DNA translates differently at residue 5 from the TCRdb protein, which is that of a much larger clone; a read error is likely, and the protein shown is the DNA's own translation. V is TRDV2 and J is TRDJ1; 8 bases fit TRDD3. The CDR3 is made up of 18 amino acids. After removal of 3 bases from V and 0 bases from J, the junction contained 14 bases not matched to a gene. Germline V gene lookup returns CDR1 GEAIGNYY and CDR2 EKD. CDR3 region: CACDAVALGARYTDKLIF. The CDR3 bases are TGTGCCTGTGACGCCGTCGCACTGGGGGCCCGGTACACCGATAAACTCATCTTT.

Of note for this clone: The amino acid sequence in TCRdb belongs to a much larger clone and departs from this DNA's translation at residue 13, likely a sequencing read error; the sequence shown is translated from the DNA. The chain recombines TRDV1 with TRDJ1; TRDD2 is a possible D gene (7 bases). The J gene was missing in TCRdb and was found by matching the end of the DNA to germline. The germline gives CDR1 TSWWSYY, CDR2 QGS. Trimming took 5 bases from V and 7 from J, leaving 32 bases between them. The CDR3 totals 19 residues. CDR3 amino acids: CALGPRPSLRLGAVTKLIF. The CDR3 DNA reads as TGTGCTCTTGGGCCCCGGCCTTCCTTGAGATTGGGGGCTGTTACTAAACTCATCTTT.

For this clone: Translating this DNA gives a protein that differs at residue 3 from the TCRdb one, which belongs to a much larger clone; a read error is likely, and the protein shown is this translation. This chain connects TRDV2 to TRDJ1; 13 bases are a match to TRDD3. The CDR3 totals 20 residues. Germline CDR1 and CDR2: GEAIGNYY and EKD. CDR3 residues: CAYDTEGSRNWGIRTDKLIF. For the CDR3, the DNA is TGTGCCTATGACACCGAGGGGTCCAGGAACTGGGGGATACGCACCGATAAACTCATCTTT.

This clone has at least ten counts. This sequence joins TRDV1 and TRDJ1; tentatively, D is TRDD3 (7 bases). The CDR3 runs to 22 residues. Germline V lookup: CDR1 TSWWSYY, CDR2 QGS. Between the trimmed V and J ends, which lost 0 bases and 0 bases, there was a span of 29 bases. The CDR3 protein is CALGELLSLPYWGIPYTDKLIF. The CDR3, as DNA: TGTGCTCTTGGGGAACTATTGAGCCTTCCATACTGGGGTATACCGTACACCGATAAACTCATCTTT.

This clone was detected a few times. TCRdb attributes to this sequence the protein of a much larger clone, which differs from the DNA translation at residue 13; a read error is likely, and the protein displayed is translated from the DNA. The V gene is TRDV2, the J gene TRDJ1, with 10 bases that match TRDD3. TCRdb gives no J gene; it was assigned here by matching the DNA to germline. CDR3 size: 18 residues. V lost 3 bases, J lost 2 bases, and 14 bases stayed unmatched. The germline CDR1 and CDR2 sequences are GEAIGNYY and EKD. CDR3 loop: CACDQHFTGGFMTDKLIF. In DNA, the CDR3 is TGTGCCTGTGACCAACATTTTACTGGGGGATTTATGACCGATAAACTCATCTTT.

Concerning this clone itself: This likely reflects a read error, since a far larger clone is one base away. The sample holds other DNA sequences that translate to the same CDR3. V usage is TRDV2 and J usage is TRDJ1, with D possibly being TRDD2 (5 bases). No J gene is reported in TCRdb; it was inferred here by comparing the DNA with germline. The CDR3 totals 22 residues. Germline values: CDR1 GEAIGNYY, CDR2 EKD. The CDR3 reads CACDRLKTSFPTGLPYTDKLIF. The CDR3 region has the DNA TGTGCCTGTGACAGGCTGAAGACCTCCTTTCCGACCGGATTACCCTACACCGACAAACTCATCTTT.

Remarks on this clone: The TCRdb record carries a much larger clone's protein, which differs from this DNA's translation at residue 7; a read error is the likely cause, and the protein listed here is the DNA translation. V gene TRDV1 combines with J gene TRDJ1, with 12 bases that match TRDD3. In the absence of a J gene in TCRdb, the DNA was matched to germline to assign it here. Germline-derived CDR1 and CDR2 are TSWWSYY and QGS. The CDR3 runs 18 residues. The V segment lost 2 bases and the J segment 7 bases; nucleotides outside the gene matches: 14. The CDR3 here is CALGETRELLGDTLKLIF. CDR3 bases: TGTGCTCTTGGGGAAACGCGGGAACTACTGGGGGATACCCTTAAACTCATCTTT.

In its sample, this clone was seen a few times. The translation of this DNA and the TCRdb protein of a much larger clone differ at residue 4, probably owing to a read error; the protein shown here is translated from the DNA. The chain uses TRDV2 and TRDJ1; 7 bases map to TRDD3. The J gene, left out of TCRdb, was set here by checking the DNA against germline. The CDR3 has 19 amino acids. Germline V gene sequence: CDR1 GEAIGNYY, CDR2 EKD. The V and J ends lost 6 bases and 0 bases, in that order; junction bases with no gene match: 21. CDR3 bases: TGTGCCTGTAACCCCCTCTCAACTCTGGGGGGGTTGTACACCGATAAACTCATCTTT. The encoded protein is CACNPLSTLGGLYTDKLIF.

This clone was seen a handful of times. The protein in TCRdb stems from a much larger clone and differs at residue 16 from this DNA's translation, likely a read error; here the protein is translated from the DNA. The V gene is TRDV2; the J gene was not called; whether TRDD3, the table's D call, matches the DNA was not checked. The CDR3 is 18 amino acids. Germline V gives CDR1 GEAIGNYY, CDR2 EKD. The CDR3, as DNA: TGTGCCTGTGACACCGTAAACTGGGGGTCGTCGTACACCGATAAACCCATCTTT. Its translation: CACDTVNWGSSYTDKPIF.

This clone has a handful of counts. The protein in TCRdb stems from a much larger clone and differs at residue 19 from this DNA's translation, likely a read error; here the protein is translated from the DNA. The CDR3 protein is CACDTAPSYVRLGDTSDKPIF. Written as DNA, the CDR3 is TGTGCCTGTGACACCGCTCCTTCCTACGTCCGACTGGGGGATACGTCCGATAAACCCATCTTT. For the V gene the call is TRDV2; the J gene has no call; the table's TRDD3 call for D was not verified on the DNA. Germline CDR1 and CDR2: GEAIGNYY and EKD. The CDR3 is 21 amino acids.

This clone showed up just a few times. The amino acid sequence in TCRdb belongs to a much larger clone and departs from this DNA's translation at residue 6, likely a sequencing read error; the sequence shown is translated from the DNA. The chain combines TRDV2 with TRDJ1; a weak D match, TRDD3 (5 bases). Germline CDR1 reads GEAIGNYY; CDR2 reads EKD. Between the trimmed V and J ends, which lost 0 bases and 4 bases, there was a span of 11 bases. CDR3 length: 14 amino acids. CDR3 sequence reads: CACDTITGNDKLIF. The DNA of the CDR3 is TGTGCCTGTGACACCATAACGGGGAACGATAAACTCATCTTT.

This clone was seen a handful of times. TCRdb pairs this DNA with a much larger clone's protein that differs at residue 13, likely a read error; the protein shown was translated from the DNA. This sequence joins TRDV1 and TRDJ1; TRDD3 matches at 7 bases. Assignment of the J gene here rests on matching the DNA to germline, because TCRdb gives none. This CDR3 region has 22 residues. The germline gives CDR1 TSWWSYY, CDR2 QGS. V was clipped by 0 bases and J by 0 bases; unmatched bases: 22. The CDR3 DNA is TGTGCTCTTGGGGAACTCAAGGTACCTACTGGGGATAGGCCCGGGGACACCGATAAACTCATCTTT. This codes for CALGELKVPTGDRPGDTDKLIF.

In the case of this clone: TCRdb pairs this DNA with a much larger clone's protein that differs at residue 16, likely a read error; the protein shown was translated from the DNA. The J gene is TRDJ1, the V gene TRDV1; weak D call: TRDD3 (7 bases). The V gene's germline CDR1 is TSWWSYY and CDR2 QGS. V was shortened by 5 bases and J by 7 bases, with 38 bases between the two germline ends. The CDR3 sequence is 21 residues long. CDR3 sequence reads: CALGKGASSYRLVGGDVKLIF. The CDR3 DNA follows: TGTGCTCTTGGGAAGGGGGCCTCATCCTACCGGCTCGTTGGGGGAGACGTTAAACTCATCTTT.

This clone was seen a handful of times. The genes are TRDV1 and TRDJ1, with 8 positions matching TRDD3. This CDR3 has 18 residues. CDR1 is TSWWSYY and CDR2 is QGS in the germline V gene. J gave up 2 bases and V 5 bases, and 16 bases lay outside the gene matches. The CDR3, as DNA: TGTGCTCTTGGGACCCCGATGGCCGTGGGGGATGAGACCGATAAACTCATCTTT. Translation gives CALGTPMAVGDETDKLIF.